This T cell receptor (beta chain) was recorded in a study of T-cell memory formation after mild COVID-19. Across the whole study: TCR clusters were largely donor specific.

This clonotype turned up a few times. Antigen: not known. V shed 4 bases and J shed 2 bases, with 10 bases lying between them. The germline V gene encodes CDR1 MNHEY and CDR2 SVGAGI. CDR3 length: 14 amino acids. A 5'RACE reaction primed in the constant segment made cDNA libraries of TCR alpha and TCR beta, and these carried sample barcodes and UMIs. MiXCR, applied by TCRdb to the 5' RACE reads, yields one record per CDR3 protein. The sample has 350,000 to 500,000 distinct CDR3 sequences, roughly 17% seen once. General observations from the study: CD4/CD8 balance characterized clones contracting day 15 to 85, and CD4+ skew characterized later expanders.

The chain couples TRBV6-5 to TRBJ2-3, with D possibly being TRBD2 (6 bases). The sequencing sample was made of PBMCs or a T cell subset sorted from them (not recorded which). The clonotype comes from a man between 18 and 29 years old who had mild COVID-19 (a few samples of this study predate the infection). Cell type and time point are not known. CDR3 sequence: CASSFSGHTDTQYF. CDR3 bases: TGTGCCAGCAGTTTTAGCGGACACACAGATACGCAGTATTTT.